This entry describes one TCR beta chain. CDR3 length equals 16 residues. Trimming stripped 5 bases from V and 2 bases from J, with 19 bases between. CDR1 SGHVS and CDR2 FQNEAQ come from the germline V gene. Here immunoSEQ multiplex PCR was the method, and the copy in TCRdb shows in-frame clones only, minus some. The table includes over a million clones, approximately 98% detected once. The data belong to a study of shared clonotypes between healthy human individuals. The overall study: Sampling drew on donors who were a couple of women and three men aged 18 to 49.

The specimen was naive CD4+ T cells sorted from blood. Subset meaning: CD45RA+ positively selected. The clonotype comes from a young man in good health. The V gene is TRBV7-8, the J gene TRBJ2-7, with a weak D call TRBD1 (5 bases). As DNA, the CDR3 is TGTGCCAGCAGCCCAGGGTCTGCGGCAGGAACCTACGAGCAGTACTTC. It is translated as CASSPGSAAGTYEQYF.